The rows below give T cell receptor beta chains drawn from one sample of a study of cytomegalovirus exposure and HLA in healthy donors. Libraries were prepared by immunoSEQ multiplex PCR; TCRdb keeps only in-frame clonotypes and omits some of them. The repertoire includes approximately 100,000 clones, 74% of them detected once, and approximately 2% sits in the top ten. The sequencing input was PBMCs. The receptors shown here come from a human donor in good health. The CDR3 runs from the conserved cysteine through the conserved F or W. The order of the fields is clone size, J gene, V gene, D gene, CDR3 protein, CDR3 DNA. The D gene is left open where the match is weak. Clone size is shown for a subset of rows, as once, few, many or a class of expanded clone.

clone_size: NA
j_call: TRBJ2-1
v_call: TRBV19
d_call: NA
cdr3_aa: CASSIGPQRGEQFF
cdr3_nt: TGTGCCAGTAGTATAGGGCCCCAACGGGGTGAGCAGTTCTTC

clone_size: few
j_call: TRBJ1-5
v_call: TRBV4-3
d_call: NA
cdr3_aa: CASSQGRSVNQPQHF
cdr3_nt: TGCGCCAGCAGCCAAGGGCGCAGCGTCAATCAGCCCCAGCATTTT

clone_size: NA
j_call: TRBJ2-7
v_call: TRBV5-1
d_call: TRBD1
cdr3_aa: CASSEDRGRSYEQYF
cdr3_nt: TGCGCCAGCAGCGAAGACAGGGGGCGAAGCTACGAGCAGTACTTC

clone_size: NA
j_call: TRBJ2-6
v_call: TRBV30
d_call: NA
cdr3_aa: CARAGANVLTF
cdr3_nt: TGTGCTCGCGCTGGGGCCAACGTCCTGACTTTC

clone_size: NA
j_call: TRBJ1-5
v_call: TRBV28
d_call: TRBD1
cdr3_aa: CASSPFPGQGSSNQPQHF
cdr3_nt: TGTGCCAGCAGTCCGTTCCCGGGACAGGGGTCGAGCAATCAGCCCCAGCATTTT

clone_size: NA
j_call: TRBJ2-5
v_call: TRBV5-1
d_call: TRBD2
cdr3_aa: CASSLTSAQETQYF
cdr3_nt: TGCGCCAGCAGCTTGACTAGCGCTCAAGAGACCCAGTACTTC

clone_size: NA
j_call: TRBJ2-6
v_call: TRBV5-5
d_call: NA
cdr3_aa: CASSEERWGAGANVLTF
cdr3_nt: TGTGCCAGCAGTGAGGAACGGTGGGGGGCTGGGGCCAACGTCCTGACTTTC

clone_size: few
j_call: TRBJ2-2
v_call: TRBV27
d_call: NA
cdr3_aa: CASSLEGGELFF
cdr3_nt: TGTGCCAGCAGTTTGGAGGGCGGGGAGCTGTTTTTT

clone_size: NA
j_call: TRBJ2-1
v_call: TRBV6-4
d_call: TRBD2
cdr3_aa: CASSGLAGGPRFF
cdr3_nt: TGTGCCAGCAGTGGACTAGCGGGGGGCCCGCGGTTCTTC

clone_size: NA
j_call: TRBJ1-4
v_call: TRBV5-1
d_call: NA
cdr3_aa: CASSLDGTSYEKLFF
cdr3_nt: TGCGCCAGCAGCTTGGACGGGACATCCTATGAAAAACTGTTTTTT

clone_size: NA
j_call: TRBJ1-2
v_call: TRBV6-1
d_call: TRBD1
cdr3_aa: CASTEQGRLGYTF
cdr3_nt: TGTGCCAGCACTGAACAGGGGCGTTTGGGCTACACCTTC

clone_size: NA
j_call: TRBJ1-1
v_call: TRBV9
d_call: TRBD1
cdr3_aa: CASSDGQVNTEAFF
cdr3_nt: TGTGCCAGCAGCGACGGACAGGTCAACACTGAAGCTTTCTTT

clone_size: NA
j_call: TRBJ2-5
v_call: TRBV7-3
d_call: NA
cdr3_aa: CASSLFPSEETQYF
cdr3_nt: TGTGCCAGCAGCTTATTTCCTAGCGAAGAGACCCAGTACTTC

clone_size: NA
j_call: TRBJ2-1
v_call: TRBV5-1
d_call: TRBD2
cdr3_aa: CASSLAGGAVDEQFF
cdr3_nt: TGCGCCAGCAGCTTAGCCGGGGGGGCCGTGGATGAGCAGTTCTTC

clone_size: NA
j_call: TRBJ1-1
v_call: TRBV19
d_call: NA
cdr3_aa: CASSIGDSEAFF
cdr3_nt: TGTGCCAGTAGTATAGGCGACAGTGAAGCTTTCTTT

clone_size: few
j_call: TRBJ1-1
v_call: TRBV6-6
d_call: TRBD1
cdr3_aa: CASSKPRDSTEAFF
cdr3_nt: TGTGCCAGCAGTAAACCCCGGGACAGCACTGAAGCTTTCTTT

clone_size: NA
j_call: TRBJ1-4
v_call: TRBV6-1
d_call: NA
cdr3_aa: CASILDRSNEKLFF
cdr3_nt: TGTGCCAGCATCCTCGACAGGAGTAATGAAAAACTGTTTTTT

clone_size: NA
j_call: TRBJ1-2
v_call: TRBV15
d_call: NA
cdr3_aa: CATSRGVTENYGYTF
cdr3_nt: TGTGCCACCAGCAGAGGGGTGACAGAAAACTATGGCTACACCTTC

clone_size: NA
j_call: TRBJ1-2
v_call: TRBV11-2
d_call: TRBD1
cdr3_aa: CASSSRTGTGNGYTF
cdr3_nt: TGTGCCAGCAGCTCTCGAACTGGGACAGGGAATGGCTACACCTTC

clone_size: NA
j_call: TRBJ1-1
v_call: TRBV6-6
d_call: NA
cdr3_aa: CASSYDSASTEAFF
cdr3_nt: TGTGCCAGCAGCTACGACAGTGCTAGCACTGAAGCTTTCTTT

clone_size: NA
j_call: TRBJ2-7
v_call: TRBV27
d_call: TRBD2
cdr3_aa: CASSASGRGSYEQYF
cdr3_nt: TGTGCCAGCAGTGCAAGCGGGAGAGGGTCCTACGAGCAGTACTTC

clone_size: NA
j_call: TRBJ1-2
v_call: TRBV4-1
d_call: TRBD1
cdr3_aa: CASSPGGGVTGSVGGYTF
cdr3_nt: TGCGCCAGCAGCCCAGGAGGAGGGGTGACAGGGAGCGTCGGAGGCTACACCTTC

clone_size: NA
j_call: TRBJ2-1
v_call: TRBV6-1
d_call: NA
cdr3_aa: CASKVSGNYNEQFF
cdr3_nt: TGTGCCAGCAAGGTTAGCGGAAATTACAATGAGCAGTTCTTC

clone_size: once
j_call: TRBJ2-3
v_call: TRBV7-6
d_call: NA
cdr3_aa: CASSRTRQELTDTQYF
cdr3_nt: TGTGCCAGCAGCCGCACCAGACAGGAGCTCACAGATACGCAGTATTTT

clone_size: few
j_call: TRBJ1-1
v_call: TRBV28
d_call: TRBD1
cdr3_aa: CASRPVRGRNTEAFF
cdr3_nt: TGTGCCAGCAGGCCCGTAAGGGGGCGCAACACTGAAGCTTTCTTT

clone_size: NA
j_call: TRBJ1-2
v_call: TRBV15
d_call: NA
cdr3_aa: CATSRDREYHGYTF
cdr3_nt: TGTGCCACCAGCAGAGATAGAGAGTATCATGGCTACACCTTC

clone_size: NA
j_call: TRBJ2-7
v_call: TRBV4-2
d_call: TRBD1
cdr3_aa: CASSQDRTGGYEQYF
cdr3_nt: TGTGCCAGCAGCCAAGATAGGACAGGGGGCTACGAGCAGTACTTC

clone_size: NA
j_call: TRBJ2-3
v_call: TRBV28
d_call: NA
cdr3_aa: CASRPWTANTDTQYF
cdr3_nt: TGTGCCAGCAGACCTTGGACAGCCAACACAGATACGCAGTATTTT

clone_size: NA
j_call: TRBJ1-4
v_call: TRBV29-1
d_call: TRBD1
cdr3_aa: CSVGEQGGEKLFF
cdr3_nt: TGCAGCGTTGGGGAACAGGGGGGGGAAAAACTGTTTTTT

clone_size: once
j_call: TRBJ1-2
v_call: TRBV28
d_call: NA
cdr3_aa: CASSLGQTNYGYTF
cdr3_nt: TGTGCCAGCAGTTTAGGGCAGACTAACTATGGCTACACCTTC